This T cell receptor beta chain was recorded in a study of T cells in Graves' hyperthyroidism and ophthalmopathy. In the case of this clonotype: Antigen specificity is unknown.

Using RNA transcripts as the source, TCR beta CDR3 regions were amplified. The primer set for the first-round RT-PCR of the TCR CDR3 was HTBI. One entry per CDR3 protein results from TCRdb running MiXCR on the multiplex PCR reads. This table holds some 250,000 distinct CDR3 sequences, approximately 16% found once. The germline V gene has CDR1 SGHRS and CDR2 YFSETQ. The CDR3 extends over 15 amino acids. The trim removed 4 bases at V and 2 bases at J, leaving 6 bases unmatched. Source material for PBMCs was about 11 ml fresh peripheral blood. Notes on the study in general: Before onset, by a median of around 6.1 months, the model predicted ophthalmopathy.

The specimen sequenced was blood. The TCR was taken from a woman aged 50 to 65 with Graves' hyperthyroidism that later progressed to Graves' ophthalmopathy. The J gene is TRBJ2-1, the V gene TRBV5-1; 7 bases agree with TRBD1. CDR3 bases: TGCGCCAGCAGCCGCCGGACAGGAGCCTACAATGAGCAGTTCTTC. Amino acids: CASSRRTGAYNEQFF.